One sample yielded the 12 T cell receptor beta chains listed below, sequenced in a study of technical replicates of blood from a handful of donors. Produced via immunoSEQ multiplex PCR; TCRdb's table is partial and in-frame only. Found here are some 80,000 clones, about 94% of them singletons; the top ten hold around 0.39%. Sequencing input: T cells isolated from PBMCs. These receptors were taken from a human donor in good health.

This clone is a singleton in its sample. This sequence joins TRBV29-1 and TRBJ2-5, with TRBD2 matching over 7 bases. This CDR3 contains 13 residues. The trim removed 4 bases at V and 1 base at J, leaving 3 bases unmatched. Looked up from germline, CDR1 is SQVTM and CDR2 is ANQGSEA. CDR3 nucleotide sequence: TGCAGCGTTGCGGCGGGAGCCCAAGAGACCCAGTACTTC. This sequence encodes CSVAAGAQETQYF.

This chain joins TRBV20-1 and TRBJ2-1, with 9 positions matching TRBD2. V shed 6 bases, J shed 10 bases, and the junction held 4 bases outside the gene matches. The CDR3 runs to 11 residues. Germline assignment: CDR1 DFQATT and CDR2 SNEGSKA (reference sequence). The CDR3 sequence is CSALAGSEQFF. CDR3 DNA: TGCAGTGCACTAGCGGGTAGCGAGCAGTTCTTC.

This rearrangement joins TRBV9 to TRBJ2-7; 8 bases fit TRBD2. This CDR3 is 15 amino acids long. CDR1 and CDR2 (germline): SGDLS, YYNGEE. V lost 0 bases and J lost 3; bases outside the gene matches: 5. Written as DNA, the CDR3 is TGTGCCAGCAGCGTAGGGGTTAGCGGGGACTACGAGCAGTACTTC. The encoded protein is CASSVGVSGDYEQYF. The complete variable domain, with remaining parts taken from reference TRBV9 and TRBJ2-7, reads DSGVTQTPKHLITATGQRVTLRCSPRSGDLSVYWYQQSLDQGLQFLIQYYNGEERAKGNILERFSAQQFPDLHSELNLSSLELGDSALYFCASSVGVSGDYEQYFGPGTRLTVT.

This chain links TRBV7-7 with TRBJ2-2, with 7 bases aligning to TRBD1. The germline gives CDR1 SSHAT, CDR2 FNYEAQ (reference sequence). The CDR3 has 15 amino acids. V was pared by 5 bases and J by 4 bases, with 7 bases of the junction left unmatched. DNA for the CDR3: TGTGCCAGCAGCCACAGACAGGGTAGCACCGGGGAGCTGTTTTTT. Encoded protein: CASSHRQGSTGELFF.

The chain has TRBV5-4 and TRBJ2-2; weak D call: TRBD2 (5 bases). Germline V gives CDR1 SGHNT, CDR2 YYREEE (reference sequence). V lost 7 bases, J lost 1 base, and 14 bases lay in between. The CDR3 covers 15 residues. CDR3 sequence (DNA): TGTGCCAGCGCCGACCGGGGTTGGAACACCGGGGAGCTGTTTTTT. Translating gives CASADRGWNTGELFF.

This clone occurred once. The chain recombines TRBV25-1 with TRBJ2-7; D gene uncertain. V was clipped by 5 bases and J by 3 bases, with 5 bases between them. Germline V gene lookup returns CDR1 MGHDK and CDR2 SYGVNS. The CDR3 runs 11 residues. CDR3 amino acids: CASSPYYEQYF. DNA for the CDR3: TGTGCCAGCAGTCCTTACTACGAGCAGTACTTC.

V is TRBV14 and J is TRBJ2-5; D is ambiguous. Trimming pared 1 base from V and 3 bases from J, leaving 6 bases between. Germline V gene sequence: CDR1 SGHDN, CDR2 FVKESK. This CDR3 spans 13 amino acids. CDR3 region: CASSQGSEETQYF. As DNA, the CDR3 is TGTGCCAGCAGCCAAGGCTCGGAAGAGACCCAGTACTTC.

The chain links TRBV7-2 to TRBJ2-1; no clear D. The CDR3 is 11 residues long. CDR1 is SGHTA, CDR2 FQGNSA, per germline. V gave up 3 bases and J gave up 6 bases, with 3 bases separating them. The CDR3 nucleotides read TGTGCCAGCAGCTTTATCAATGAGCAGTTCTTC. Protein product: CASSFINEQFF.

The chain employs TRBV7-2 and TRBJ2-3; D ambiguous. V was trimmed by 6 bases and J by 3 bases, leaving 16 bases between them. The CDR3 extends over 15 amino acids. In germline, CDR1 is SGHTA, CDR2 FQGNSA. The CDR3 reads CASRSIAGWTDTQYF. CDR3 bases: TGTGCCAGCAGGTCAATAGCCGGATGGACAGATACGCAGTATTTT.

This clone came up once. V gene TRBV9 combines with J gene TRBJ2-1; D unclear. Between the trimmed V and J ends, which lost 3 bases and 8 bases, there was a span of 9 bases. There are 12 residues in the CDR3. Germline loops: CDR1 SGDLS, CDR2 YYNGEE. As DNA, the CDR3 is TGTGCCAGCAGCGCCATGGAGTATGAGCAGTTCTTC. Protein product: CASSAMEYEQFF.

The chain links TRBV9 to TRBJ2-5; D unclear. This CDR3 region has 14 residues. The V and J ends lost 0 bases and 2 bases respectively, with 8 bases between them. The germline CDR1 and CDR2 sequences are SGDLS and YYNGEE. CDR3 sequence: CASSVGVAQETQYF. As DNA, the CDR3 is TGTGCCAGCAGCGTAGGTGTAGCTCAAGAGACCCAGTACTTC. The full variable domain, rest sourced from reference TRBV9 and TRBJ2-5, is DSGVTQTPKHLITATGQRVTLRCSPRSGDLSVYWYQQSLDQGLQFLIQYYNGEERAKGNILERFSAQQFPDLHSELNLSSLELGDSALYFCASSVGVAQETQYFGPGTRLLVL.

This chain links TRBV7-3 with TRBJ2-7, with 7 bases lining up with TRBD2. This CDR3 spans 14 amino acids. Germline CDR1 SGHTA, CDR2 FQGTGA. The ends lost 5 bases at V and 2 bases at J; junction bases unmatched: 6. CDR3 sequence (DNA): TGTGCCAGCAGCCCTAGGCGGGGGACCTACGAGCAGTACTTC. It translates to CASSPRRGTYEQYF.